This T cell receptor (beta chain) was found in a study of brain metastases from non-small cell lung cancer. With regard to this clone: Its antigen is undetermined.

Study-wide points: Metastases had sparse T cells but largely shared repertoires with primaries. Compared with their matched primary tumors, roughly 67% of brain metastases showed expanded T-cell clones.

The method was immunoSEQ multiplex PCR; TCRdb's version includes in-frame clones alone and lacks a portion of them. The table includes some 3,000 clones, about 86% detected once. CDR1 is KGHSH and CDR2 is LQKENI in the germline V gene. The V gene lost 6 bases and the J gene lost 0 bases, with 12 bases spanning the gap. The CDR3 covers 15 residues. The material sequenced was tissue from a brain metastasis. V usage is TRBV18 and J usage is TRBJ2-1; D is ambiguous. The sequence derives from a donor over 35 with non-small cell lung cancer. CDR3 region: CASSPNPSSYNEQFF. The CDR3 bases are TGTGCCAGCTCCCCTAACCCAAGCTCCTACAATGAGCAGTTCTTC.